One sample yielded the 2 T cell receptor beta chains listed below, sequenced in a study of HIV-infected patients and healthy controls. In TCRdb, the 5' RACE reads were re-called with MiXCR into one record per CDR3 protein. Of tens of thousands of distinct CDR3 sequences in the sample, roughly 19% were seen once. The sample consisted of CD4+ T cells from blood. The receptor source for this set is a human donor in good health.

This chain links TRBV11-2 with TRBJ2-3; 11 bases fit TRBD2. With 5 bases clipped from V and 3 bases from J, the junction kept 7 bases outside the gene matches. The CDR3 contains 16 residues. The germline gives CDR1 SGHAT, CDR2 FQNNGV. The CDR3 DNA reads as TGTGCCAGCAGCCTTACTAGCGGGAGTAAAACAGATACGCAGTATTTT. Translation gives CASSLTSGSKTDTQYF.

This clonotype appeared a few times. The chain joins TRBV20-1 to TRBJ2-7; maybe TRBD2 (5 bases). V was clipped by 3 bases and J by 7 bases, with 16 bases between them. Germline CDR1 reads DFQATT; CDR2 reads SNEGSKA (reference sequence). This CDR3 is built from 13 residues. The CDR3 region has the DNA TGCAGTGCTAGCCCCACGAGGGTGCGGGAGCAGTACTTC. Protein sequence: CSASPTRVREQYF.